Following are 21 T cell receptor beta chains from one sample sequenced in a study of T cell repertoires in cytomegalovirus infection. Their target antigens are unknown. Each CDR3 protein is one row after TCRdb ran MiXCR on the reads. Counted here are 700,000 to 900,000 distinct CDR3 sequences, under 35% occurring once; the ten biggest clones make up less than 15%. Source: cultured CD8+ T cells from PBMCs, taken from culture after CMV antigen stimulation. These receptors were taken from a human donor in good health (CMV status not recorded). Some clones in this sample may be carry-over from other donors' samples.

This clonotype occurred a few times. The CDR3: CSAPNYGGGGINEQFF. The CDR3 DNA sequence: TGCAGTGCCCCTAATTATGGGGGGGGTGGGATCAATGAGCAGTTCTTC. This chain connects TRBV20-1 to TRBJ2-1, with TRBD2 identical over 7 bases. Germline CDR1 reads DFQATT; CDR2 reads SNEGSKA (reference sequence). The junction had 17 bases not matched to a gene; V was cut back by 6 bases and J by 6 bases. The CDR3 has 16 amino acids.

This clonotype has at least ten counts. The rearrangement uses TRBV12-3 or TRBV12-4 and TRBJ1-1; D not certain. The germline V and J ends were trimmed by 0 bases and 0 bases, with 5 bases remaining between them. This CDR3 spans 14 amino acids. The CDR3 DNA reads TGTGCCAGCAGTTTAGCTCTCATGAACACTGAAGCTTTCTTT. Amino acids: CASSLALMNTEAFF.

The chain couples TRBV10-3 to TRBJ2-6, with TRBD1 matching 8 bases. The trim removed 5 bases at V and 4 bases at J, leaving 4 bases unmatched. Germline V gene sequence: CDR1 ENHRY, CDR2 SYGVKD. This CDR3 has 15 amino acids. The CDR3 spells CAISTTGDGANVLTF. The CDR3 bases are TGTGCCATCAGTACGACAGGGGACGGGGCCAACGTCCTGACTTTC.

This clonotype was recorded many times. The rearrangement links TRBV7-2 to TRBJ1-6; 8 nucleotides match TRBD1. The CDR3 is 15 residues long. Germline loops: CDR1 SGHTA, CDR2 FQGNSA. V lost 4 bases, J lost 8 bases, and 7 bases stayed unmatched. For the CDR3, the DNA is TGTGCCAGCAGCTCCAGACAGGGGAGGTATTCACCCCTCCACTTT. Protein sequence: CASSSRQGRYSPLHF.

The chain's CDR3 is CASSPIGTGATEAFF. In DNA, the CDR3 is TGCGCCAGCAGCCCGATCGGGACAGGGGCCACTGAAGCTTTCTTT. The chain is built from TRBV4-1 and TRBJ1-1; 10 bases are shared with TRBD1. Germline trimming cut 4 bases from V and 4 bases from J; bases unmatched to any gene: 6. Looked up from germline, CDR1 is MGHRA and CDR2 is YSYEKL. The CDR3 extends over 15 amino acids.

This chain connects TRBV19 to TRBJ1-1, with D hard to call. CDR3 length: 15 residues. The V end was cut by 0 bases, the J end by 3 bases, with 11 bases between. CDR1 is LNHDA and CDR2 is SQIVND in the germline V gene (reference sequence). CDR3 sequence (DNA): TGTGCCAGTAGTATAGAATATGACCTCGACACTGAAGCTTTCTTT. Residues: CASSIEYDLDTEAFF.

In this sample, this clonotype turned up a few times. The rearrangement joins TRBV7-3 to TRBJ2-1; 11 bases are shared with TRBD2. Germline assignment: CDR1 SGHTA and CDR2 FQGTGA. This CDR3 spans 16 amino acids. Germline trimming cut 3 bases from V and 8 bases from J; bases unmatched to any gene: 9. The CDR3 loop reads CASSFSGGALIDEQFF. CDR3 bases: TGTGCCAGCAGCTTTAGCGGGGGGGCCCTTATTGATGAGCAGTTCTTC.

In this sample, this clonotype turned up many times. The chain uses TRBV7-8 and TRBJ1-1; TRBD1 matches at 11 bases. The length of the CDR3 is 16 residues. Germline CDR1 is SGHVS and CDR2 is FQNEAQ. V was clipped by 4 bases and J by 1 base; unmatched bases: 5. The CDR3 DNA follows: TGTGCCAGCAGCTGGGACAGGGGGATGTCGAACACTGAAGCTTTCTTT. This sequence encodes CASSWDRGMSNTEAFF.

V usage is TRBV5-1 and J usage is TRBJ2-3; 7 bases fit TRBD1. Looked up from germline, CDR1 is SGHRS and CDR2 is YFSETQ. J gave up 5 bases and V 5 bases, and 8 bases lay outside the gene matches. The CDR3 sequence is 14 residues long. CDR3 in amino acids: CASRSEGAIDTQYF. The CDR3 DNA reads as TGCGCCAGCAGAAGCGAGGGGGCTATAGATACGCAGTATTTT.

The V gene is TRBV6-2 or TRBV6-3, the J gene TRBJ2-2; no reliable D call. The V and J ends lost 8 bases and 0 bases respectively, with 10 bases between them. Germline V CDR1 and CDR2: MNHEY, SVGEGT. This CDR3 region has 14 residues. The CDR3 here is CASGDPTNTGELFF. The CDR3 bases are TGTGCCAGCGGAGACCCGACGAACACCGGGGAGCTGTTTTTT.

The genes are TRBV7-6 and TRBJ1-1, with TRBD1 matching 10 bases. V lost 2 bases and J lost 7; bases outside the gene matches: 4. Germline V gives CDR1 SGHVS, CDR2 FNYEAQ. This CDR3 comprises 14 residues. CDR3 loop: CASSLTDRGIEAFF. In DNA form, the CDR3 reads TGTGCCAGCAGCTTAACGGACAGGGGGATTGAAGCTTTCTTT.

The CDR3: CASSLQRDDYTF. DNA for the CDR3: TGTGCCAGCAGCTTGCAGCGGGATGACTACACCTTC. The chain has TRBV5-4 and TRBJ1-2; D uncertain. The V gene's germline CDR1 is SGHNT and CDR2 YYREEE (reference sequence). V lost 1 base, J lost 10 bases, and 11 bases lay in between. The CDR3 has 12 residues.

This clonotype appeared a few times. The CDR3 coding sequence is TGTGCCAGCAGTTACTCGGCTGCATATTACAATGAGCAGTTCTTC. It translates to CASSYSAAYYNEQFF. This chain joins TRBV6-2 or TRBV6-3 and TRBJ2-1; D remains ambiguous. The V end was cut by 0 bases, the J end by 4 bases, with 10 bases between. CDR1 is MNHEY and CDR2 is SVGEGT in the germline V gene. This CDR3 spans 15 amino acids.

This clonotype was counted many times. This chain connects TRBV7-8 to TRBJ2-5; the D is unclear. Per germline, CDR1 SGHVS and CDR2 FQNEAQ. The CDR3 is made up of 13 amino acids. The V gene lost 2 bases and the J gene lost 1 base, with 5 bases spanning the gap. The CDR3 is CASSLRFQETQYF. The CDR3 region has the DNA TGTGCCAGCAGCTTACGATTCCAAGAGACCCAGTACTTC.

The chain combines TRBV9 with TRBJ2-1; D is possibly TRBD2 (6 bases). Between the trimmed V and J ends, which lost 0 bases and 4 bases, there was a span of 14 bases. The CDR3 sequence is 16 residues long. The germline V gene encodes CDR1 SGDLS and CDR2 YYNGEE. In nucleotides, the CDR3 is TGTGCCAGCAGCGTAGCTCCAGGCGGGGAGTACAATGAGCAGTTCTTC. It translates to CASSVAPGGEYNEQFF.

This clonotype was detected a few times. V usage is TRBV7-9 and J usage is TRBJ2-1, with D perhaps matching TRBD1 (5 bases). CDR1 and CDR2 from the germline V gene are SEHNR and FQNEAQ (reference sequence). Trimming took off 5 bases at V and 9 bases at J, with 14 bases between the two ends. The CDR3 is made up of 13 amino acids. The CDR3 spells CASSPSKQGEQFF. Written as DNA, the CDR3 is TGTGCCAGCAGCCCCAGTAAGCAGGGTGAGCAGTTCTTC.

This rearrangement joins TRBV27 to TRBJ1-1; unclear D gene. The germline V and J ends were trimmed by 3 bases and 5 bases, with 10 bases remaining between them. Germline-derived CDR1 and CDR2 are MNHEY and SMNVEV (reference sequence). This CDR3 spans 13 amino acids. The CDR3, as DNA: TGTGCCAGCAGTTTGGGTAAGCTTACTGAAGCTTTCTTT. Amino acid sequence: CASSLGKLTEAFF.

This clonotype was seen ten or more times. V usage is TRBV7-8 and J usage is TRBJ1-2, with D possibly TRBD1 on 5 matching bases. CDR1 is SGHVS, CDR2 FQNEAQ, per germline. Between the trimmed V and J ends, which lost 5 bases and 6 bases, there was a span of 13 bases. This CDR3 has 13 residues. The CDR3 DNA sequence: TGTGCCAGCAGCCCTGGGACGGCAAATGGCTACACCTTC. The encoded protein is CASSPGTANGYTF. The complete variable domain, with remaining parts taken from reference TRBV7-8 and TRBJ1-2, reads GAGVSQSPRYKVAKRGQDVALRCDPISGHVSLFWYQQALGQGPEFLTYFQNEAQLDKSGLPSDRFFAERPEGSVSTLKIQRTQQEDSAVYLCASSPGTANGYTFGSGTRLTVV.

There are many counts of this clonotype. The rearrangement uses TRBV12-3 or TRBV12-4 and TRBJ1-1, with 11 positions matching TRBD1. This CDR3 spans 17 amino acids. Trimming took 4 bases from V and 7 from J; bases not matched to a gene: 14. The CDR3 nucleotides are TGTGCCAGCAGTTCCCTTGCTATGGACAGGGGGCCTCATGAAGCTTTCTTT. It is translated as CASSSLAMDRGPHEAFF.

The chain couples TRBV28 to TRBJ2-7; TRBD2 matches at 7 bases. The CDR3 runs 15 residues. V trimming: 4 bases; J trimming: 2 bases; junction bases outside the gene matches: 8. CDR1 is MDHEN, CDR2 SYDVKM, per germline. Here the CDR3 reads CASSSNGGFAYEQYV. CDR3 bases: TGTGCCAGCAGTTCGAACGGGGGGTTTGCCTACGAGCAGTACGTC.

This chain uses TRBV7-8 with TRBJ2-5, with 8 bases matching TRBD1. With 5 bases clipped from V and 5 bases from J, the junction kept 13 bases outside the gene matches. CDR1 and CDR2 (germline): SGHVS, FQNEAQ. The CDR3 runs 16 residues. In nucleotides, the CDR3 is TGTGCCAGCAGCAAGCGACAGGGACAGGCGGAGGAGACCCAGTACTTC. Its translation is CASSKRQGQAEETQYF.